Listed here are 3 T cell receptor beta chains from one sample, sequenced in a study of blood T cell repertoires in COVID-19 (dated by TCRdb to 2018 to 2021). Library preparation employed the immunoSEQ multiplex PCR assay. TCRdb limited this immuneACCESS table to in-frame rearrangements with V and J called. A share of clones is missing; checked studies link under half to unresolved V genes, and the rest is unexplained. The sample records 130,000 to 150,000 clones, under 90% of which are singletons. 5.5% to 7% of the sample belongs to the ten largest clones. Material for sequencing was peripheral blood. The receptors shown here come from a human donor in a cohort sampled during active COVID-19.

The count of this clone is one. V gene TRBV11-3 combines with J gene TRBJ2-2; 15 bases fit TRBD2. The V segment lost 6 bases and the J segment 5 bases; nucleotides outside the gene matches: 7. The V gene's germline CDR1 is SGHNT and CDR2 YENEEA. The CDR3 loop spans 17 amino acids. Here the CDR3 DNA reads TGTGCCAGCAGTACGGGACTAGCGGGGGGCGGTACCGGGGAGCTGTTTTTT. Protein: CASSTGLAGGGTGELFF.

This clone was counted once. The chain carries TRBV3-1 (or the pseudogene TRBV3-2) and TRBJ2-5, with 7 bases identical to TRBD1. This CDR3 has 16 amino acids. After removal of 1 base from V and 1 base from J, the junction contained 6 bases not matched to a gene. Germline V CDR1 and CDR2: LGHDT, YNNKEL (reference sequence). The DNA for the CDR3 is TGTGCCAGCAGCCAAGGAGTGGGACAGAGCCAAGAGACCCAGTACTTC. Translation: CASSQGVGQSQETQYF.

CDR3 coding DNA: TGTGCCAGCAGCCCCCTAGCGGGGGGGCGTTCCTACAATGAGCAGTTCTTC. Residues: CASSPLAGGRSYNEQFF. The chain recombines TRBV6-2 or TRBV6-3 with TRBJ2-1; the match to TRBD2 covers 12 bases. CDR3 length equals 17 residues. CDR1 MNHEY and CDR2 SVGEGT come from the germline V gene. The V segment lost 6 bases and the J segment 1 base; nucleotides outside the gene matches: 7.